One and the same sample provided the 7 T cell receptor beta chains below, sequenced in a study of breast tumors, draining lymph nodes, adjacent tissues. Samples came from axillary lymph nodes draining the breast cancer. MiXCR, applied by TCRdb to the multiplex PCR reads, yields one record per CDR3 protein. The table includes about 230,000 distinct CDR3 sequences, less than 40% detected once. Material for sequencing was axillary lymph node tissue. Receptor source: a female donor with breast cancer. Some clones in this sample may be carry-over from other donors' samples.

This clonotype was seen ten or more times. V usage is TRBV20-1 and J usage is TRBJ1-4; D remains unclear. The germline V and J ends were trimmed by 2 bases and 8 bases, with 18 bases remaining between them. CDR3 length: 15 amino acids. Germline CDR1 reads DFQATT; CDR2 reads SNEGSKA (reference sequence). The DNA for the CDR3 is TGCAGTGCTAGACCGGGATCGACTTACACGGAAAAACTGTTTTTT. This sequence encodes CSARPGSTYTEKLFF.

The chain uses TRBV6-6 and TRBJ2-3; D is tentatively TRBD1 or TRBD2 (5 bases each). Trimming pared 6 bases from V and 4 bases from J, leaving 29 bases between. Germline assignment: CDR1 MNHNY and CDR2 SVGAGI (reference sequence). The CDR3 sequence is 19 residues long. As DNA, the CDR3 is TGTGCCAGCAGCCCAGGGACGCTCCGGCGCCCTCTCCCCTCAGATACGCAGTATTTT. Its translation is CASSPGTLRRPLPSDTQYF.

V usage is TRBV24-1 and J usage is TRBJ1-4, with 9 bases that match TRBD1. There are 15 residues in the CDR3. J lost 7 bases, V lost 4 bases, and 6 bases had no gene match. Germline CDR1 is KGHDR and CDR2 is SFDVKD. CDR3 DNA sequence: TGTGCCACCAGTGAAGGGACAGGGACAATTGAAAAACTGTTTTTT. Protein sequence: CATSEGTGTIEKLFF.

This chain uses TRBV7-2 with TRBJ1-1; no reliable D call. The CDR3 is 15 residues long. Looked up from germline, CDR1 is SGHTA and CDR2 is FQGNSA. The V end was cut by 3 bases, the J end by 1 base, with 12 bases between. Here the CDR3 DNA reads TGTGCCAGCAGCTTTATCCCCTCGGGGAACACTGAAGCTTTCTTT. It translates to CASSFIPSGNTEAFF.

This chain connects TRBV6-2 or TRBV6-3 to TRBJ2-2, with D maybe TRBD1 (6 bases). Germline assignment: CDR1 MNHEY and CDR2 SVGEGT. The CDR3 is made up of 14 amino acids. V was shortened by 5 bases and J by 6 bases, with 13 bases between the two germline ends. DNA of the CDR3: TGTGCCAGCAGTCACAGGGAAGAGTCCGGGGAGCTGTTTTTT. This gives the protein CASSHREESGELFF.

V and J are TRBV28 and TRBJ1-2, with TRBD1 as a possible D gene (6 bases). Germline values: CDR1 MDHEN, CDR2 SYDVKM. The CDR3 consists of 14 residues. Trimming pared 5 bases from V and 8 bases from J, leaving 18 bases between. The DNA of the CDR3 is TGTGCCAGCAGTCCCGGACAGACGGTCCGGGGCTACACCTTC. It specifies CASSPGQTVRGYTF.

V and J are TRBV6-6 and TRBJ1-2; 10 bases are a match to TRBD1. Germline CDR1 MNHNY, CDR2 SVGAGI (reference sequence). V gave up 2 bases and J gave up 2 bases; unmatched junction bases: 5. The CDR3 loop spans 16 amino acids. The CDR3 here is CASSYGGQGRNYGYTF. DNA for the CDR3: TGTGCCAGCAGTTACGGGGGACAGGGGAGGAACTATGGCTACACCTTC.